A single sample is the source of the 4 T cell receptor beta chains below, sequenced in a study of cytomegalovirus exposure and HLA in healthy donors. Researchers ran the PCR with 60 Vbeta and 13 Jbeta primers. The assay was immunoSEQ multiplex PCR, and TCRdb's table has in-frame clones only and misses some. The data show approximately 190,000 clones, roughly 86% seen once. Material: PBMCs. The receptor set was obtained from a man between 35 and 55 years old in good health and CMV-seropositive.

This chain connects TRBV9 to TRBJ1-1, with TRBD1 identical over 12 bases. Germline CDR1 reads SGDLS; CDR2 reads YYNGEE. Germline trimming cut 3 bases from V and 10 bases from J; bases unmatched to any gene: 7. CDR3 length: 14 amino acids. Written as DNA, the CDR3 is TGTGCCAGCAGCGACCGGGACAGGGGGCTAATAGCTTTCTTT. It codes for CASSDRDRGLIAFF.

The chain links TRBV19 to TRBJ2-4; D perhaps matches TRBD2 (6 bases). CDR3 length: 15 residues. V was shortened by 4 bases and J by 3 bases, with 13 bases between the two germline ends. Germline-derived CDR1 and CDR2 are LNHDA and SQIVND (reference sequence). In DNA, the CDR3 is TGTGCCAGTAGTAGGTCGGGGGAAGGCAAAAACATTCAGTACTTC. It specifies CASSRSGEGKNIQYF. The full variable domain, in which reference TRBV19 and TRBJ2-4 provide the parts outside the CDR3, is DGGITQSPKYLFRKEGQNVTLSCEQNLNHDAMYWYRQDPGQGLRLIYYSQIVNDFQKGDIAEGYSVSREKKESFPLTVTSAQKNPTAFYLCASSRSGEGKNIQYFGAGTRLSVL.

This clone was recorded a few times. The J gene is TRBJ1-1, the V gene TRBV18, with D unclear. Germline lookup yields CDR1 KGHSH and CDR2 LQKENI. V gave up 2 bases and J gave up 1 base, with 5 bases separating them. This CDR3 is built from 13 residues. This chain's CDR3 is CASSPVRNTEAFF. CDR3 bases: TGTGCCAGCTCACCAGTCCGGAACACTGAAGCTTTCTTT.

This chain uses TRBV4-1 with TRBJ2-1; 8 bases are a match to TRBD2. Losses at the gene ends were 4 bases for V and 5 bases for J; bases not matched to a gene: 4. Germline V lookup: CDR1 MGHRA, CDR2 YSYEKL. CDR3 length: 14 amino acids. CDR3 bases: TGCGCCAGCAGCCGCGGGGGGCCCCACAATGAGCAGTTCTTC. This gives the protein CASSRGGPHNEQFF.